These 24 T cell receptor beta chains share one sample of origin, sequenced in a study of beta chain features in type 1 diabetes. Whole-study findings and limits: Moderate but significant shortening of TCRB CDR3s was recorded in all four CD4+ subsets from Type 1 diabetes patients.

What was sequenced were expressed TCRB transcripts, since all of the isolated RNA had been reverse transcribed. TCRdb's copy holds only in-frame clones and misses some; the assay was immunoSEQ multiplex PCR. The sample lists 250,000 to 300,000 clones; approximately 14% were seen once. These receptors' antigens are unknown. The sequenced material came from naive CD4+ T cells from blood. Receptor source: a man aged 25-45 years with type 1 diabetes.

The chain carries TRBV29-1 and TRBJ1-5; maybe TRBD1 (6 bases). CDR3 length: 12 residues. The germline V and J ends were trimmed by 5 bases and 4 bases, with 9 bases remaining between them. From germline, CDR1 is SQVTM and CDR2 ANQGSEA. The chain's CDR3 is CSVLQGNQPQHF. The DNA for the CDR3 is TGCAGCGTTCTACAGGGTAATCAGCCCCAGCATTTT.

The chain joins TRBV6-5 to TRBJ2-7; 8 positions agree with TRBD1. CDR1 is MNHEY, CDR2 SVGAGI, per germline. This CDR3 is built from 13 residues. The V gene end was trimmed by 6 bases and the J gene end by 3 bases; junction bases not matched to a gene: 4. CDR3 nucleotide sequence: TGTGCCAGCAGATTTGGACAGGGCTACGAGCAGTACTTC. Protein: CASRFGQGYEQYF.

A few counts support this clone. Written as DNA, the CDR3 is TGTGCCAGCAGTCCGACCAGCCAGGGGAACTATGGCTACACCTTC. Translation: CASSPTSQGNYGYTF. This chain links TRBV7-2 with TRBJ1-2, with D possibly being TRBD1 (6 bases). V gave up 6 bases and J gave up 2 bases, with 16 bases separating them. The CDR3 covers 15 residues. Per germline, CDR1 SGHTA and CDR2 FQGNSA.

This clone occurred a few times. The gene calls are TRBV5-4 and TRBJ2-1; 9 bases are shared with TRBD2. Looked up from germline, CDR1 is SGHNT and CDR2 is YYREEE (reference sequence). The ends lost 9 bases at V and 5 bases at J; junction bases unmatched: 6. The CDR3 runs 13 residues. CDR3 sequence: CATSAGGNNEQFF. The CDR3 region has the DNA TGTGCCACGTCAGCGGGAGGAAACAATGAGCAGTTCTTC. Drawing the rest from reference TRBV5-4 and TRBJ2-1, the complete variable domain is ETGVTQSPTHLIKTRGQQVTLRCSSQSGHNTVSWYQQALGQGPQFIFQYYREEENGRGNFPPRFSGLQFPNYSSELNVNALELDDSALYLCATSAGGNNEQFFGPGTRLTVL.

A few counts support this clone. The chain carries TRBV7-2 and TRBJ2-7; the match to TRBD2 covers 16 bases. Looked up from germline, CDR1 is SGHTA and CDR2 is FQGNSA. There are 15 residues in the CDR3. V was clipped by 5 bases and J by 6 bases; unmatched bases: 4. The CDR3 protein is CASSPGLAGGPEQYF. DNA of the CDR3: TGTGCCAGCAGCCCGGGACTAGCGGGAGGGCCCGAGCAGTACTTC. Filled out from reference TRBV7-2 and TRBJ2-7, the complete variable domain reads GAGVSQSPSNKVTEKGKDVELRCDPISGHTALYWYRQSLGQGLEFLIYFQGNSAPDKSGLPSDRFSAERTGGSVSTLTIQRTQQEDSAVYLCASSPGLAGGPEQYFGPGTRLTVT.

This clone has a handful of counts. V and J are TRBV21-1 and TRBJ2-7; the table's D call, TRBD1, was not checked against the DNA. TRBV21-1 corresponds to a pseudogene. CDR3 length equals 14 residues. DNA of the CDR3: TGTGCCAGCGCCTCCGGGACAGGGGAACGGGAGCAGTACTTC. Translated: CASASGTGEREQYF.

The J gene is TRBJ2-1, the V gene TRBV6-5; D call uncertain. Per germline, CDR1 MNHEY and CDR2 SVGAGI. V lost 6 bases to trimming and J lost 5 bases, with 14 bases between them. CDR3 length: 14 amino acids. CDR3 loop: CASRKYSADNEQFF. CDR3 DNA: TGTGCCAGCAGGAAGTATTCCGCGGACAATGAGCAGTTCTTC.

This chain uses TRBV28 with TRBJ2-5, with TRBD1 identical over 8 bases. This CDR3 has 14 amino acids. In germline, CDR1 is MDHEN, CDR2 SYDVKM. The V gene end was trimmed by 6 bases and the J gene end by 2 bases; junction bases not matched to a gene: 5. CDR3 in amino acids: CASSGTGSQETQYF. CDR3 nucleotide sequence: TGTGCCAGCAGCGGGACAGGTTCACAAGAGACCCAGTACTTC.

The rearrangement links TRBV28 to TRBJ1-2; a possible D gene is TRBD1 (5 bases). This CDR3 region has 13 residues. The germline V gene encodes CDR1 MDHEN and CDR2 SYDVKM. Trimming left V 5 bases short and J 4 bases short, with 11 bases between. CDR3 protein: CASSTTVPYGYTF. For the CDR3, the DNA is TGTGCCAGCAGTACGACAGTTCCCTATGGCTACACCTTC.

This rearrangement joins TRBV2 to TRBJ2-1, with a possible D match to TRBD2 (5 bases). V was cut by 7 bases and J by 6 bases, with 16 bases left in between. Per the germline V gene, CDR1 is SNHLY and CDR2 is FYNNEI. This CDR3 spans 14 amino acids. CDR3 nucleotides: TGTGCCAGCACCACATGGCGGGTATCCAATGAGCAGTTCTTC. Its protein is CASTTWRVSNEQFF.

This clone was observed a handful of times. The gene calls are TRBV15 and TRBJ1-1, with D perhaps matching TRBD1 (6 bases). V lost 9 bases to trimming and J lost 1 base, with 12 bases between them. CDR3 length equals 13 residues. Germline V CDR1 and CDR2: LNHNV, YYDKDF (reference sequence). In DNA form, the CDR3 reads TGTGCCACTGGGACACTTCCGAACACTGAAGCTTTCTTT. Translation: CATGTLPNTEAFF.

This clone has only a few counts. The rearrangement joins TRBV27 to TRBJ2-1, with 7 bases fitting TRBD2. J gave up 6 bases and V 5 bases, and 10 bases lay outside the gene matches. The CDR3 extends over 15 amino acids. Germline-derived CDR1 and CDR2 are MNHEY and SMNVEV (reference sequence). As DNA, the CDR3 is TGTGCCAGCAGTAATCTACTAGCGCGACGCAATGAGCAGTTCTTC. Translating gives CASSNLLARRNEQFF.

CDR3 amino acids: CASSQGAYNEQFF. As DNA, the CDR3 is TGTGCCAGCAGTCAGGGGGCCTACAATGAGCAGTTCTTC. This rearrangement joins TRBV25-1 to TRBJ2-1; 7 bases fit TRBD1. The CDR3 extends over 13 amino acids. Trimming removed 5 bases from V and 2 bases from J; junction bases left unmatched: 0. Germline V gene sequence: CDR1 MGHDK, CDR2 SYGVNS.

V is TRBV4-3 and J is TRBJ2-5, with 12 bases identical to TRBD2. With 3 bases clipped from V and 1 base from J, the junction kept 6 bases outside the gene matches. The CDR3 is made up of 17 amino acids. The germline V gene has CDR1 LGHNA and CDR2 YSLEER. The CDR3 spells CASSQAGTSGLQETQYF. CDR3 bases: TGCGCCAGCAGCCAGGCCGGGACTAGCGGGCTCCAAGAGACCCAGTACTTC.

The V call is TRBV5-1, the J call TRBJ2-5, with 9 bases lining up with TRBD2. V lost 4 bases and J lost 4; bases outside the gene matches: 5. Looked up from germline, CDR1 is SGHRS and CDR2 is YFSETQ. CDR3 length: 14 amino acids. CDR3 amino acids: CASSDLAGVETQYF. Here the CDR3 DNA reads TGCGCCAGCAGCGACTTAGCGGGAGTAGAGACCCAGTACTTC.

This clone was detected a few times. Other DNA variants within this sample encode the same CDR3. The chain couples TRBV18 to TRBJ2-7; D is uncertain. The CDR3 runs to 12 residues. Germline V gene lookup returns CDR1 KGHSH and CDR2 LQKENI. V was pared by 6 bases and J by 0 bases, with 6 bases between. The CDR3 loop reads CASSSSSYEQYF. Here the CDR3 DNA reads TGTGCCAGCTCTTCCAGCTCCTACGAGCAGTACTTC.

A few counts support this clone. V gene TRBV4-1 combines with J gene TRBJ2-3; D gene uncertain. From germline, CDR1 is MGHRA and CDR2 YSYEKL. V was trimmed by 4 bases and J by 2 bases, leaving 13 bases between them. The CDR3 has 15 amino acids. CDR3 DNA sequence: TGCGCCAGCAGCCGCCAGCGACGAGACACAGATACGCAGTATTTT. Its protein product is CASSRQRRDTDTQYF.

This clone was observed a few times. The chain combines TRBV11-2 with TRBJ2-2; 7 bases line up with TRBD1. This CDR3 has 15 amino acids. V lost 4 bases, J lost 2 bases, and 4 bases stayed unmatched. Germline CDR1 and CDR2: SGHAT and FQNNGV. This chain's CDR3 is CASSSRQGNTGELFF. The CDR3 DNA sequence: TGTGCCAGCAGCTCCCGACAGGGCAACACCGGGGAGCTGTTTTTT.

V gene TRBV19 combines with J gene TRBJ2-2; 7 bases line up with TRBD2. This CDR3 is 16 amino acids long. V trimming: 5 bases; J trimming: 0 bases; junction bases outside the gene matches: 6. Germline lookup yields CDR1 LNHDA and CDR2 SQIVND (reference sequence). CDR3 DNA sequence: TGTGCCAGTAGTGCCTCGGGAGGTTCGAACACCGGGGAGCTGTTTTTT. Protein sequence: CASSASGGSNTGELFF.

The chain joins TRBV18 to TRBJ2-2, with TRBD1 matching 7 bases. Unmatched junction bases numbered 8, after V lost 3 bases and J lost 7 bases. This CDR3 is built from 15 residues. In germline, CDR1 is KGHSH, CDR2 LQKENI. The DNA for the CDR3 is TGTGCCAGCTCACCCGCGACAGGGTCGATCGGGGAGCTGTTTTTT. This translates into CASSPATGSIGELFF.

The chain has TRBV6-1 and TRBJ2-5; 7 nucleotides line up with TRBD1. The V gene's germline CDR1 is MNHNS and CDR2 SASEGT. This CDR3 comprises 15 residues. Unmatched junction bases numbered 7, after V lost 4 bases and J lost 2 bases. The CDR3 loop is CASSGGWTGQETQYF. CDR3 nucleotide sequence: TGTGCCAGCAGTGGGGGTTGGACAGGACAAGAGACCCAGTACTTC.

V usage is TRBV5-4 and J usage is TRBJ2-5; TRBD2 matches at 10 bases. V lost 0 bases, J lost 1 base, and 3 bases stayed unmatched. Germline V gene lookup returns CDR1 SGHNT and CDR2 YYREEE (reference sequence). The CDR3 extends over 16 amino acids. For the CDR3, the DNA is TGTGCCAGCAGCTTGGGGCTAGCGGGAGTCCAAGAGACCCAGTACTTC. Its protein product is CASSLGLAGVQETQYF.

The chain recombines TRBV28 with TRBJ2-7; D is perhaps TRBD1 (5 bases). CDR1 and CDR2 (germline): MDHEN, SYDVKM. V lost 6 bases and J 5 bases, leaving 14 bases between the germline ends. This CDR3 region has 13 residues. The CDR3 bases are TGTGCCAGCAGGGTGGATGTGGGGCACGAGCAGTACTTC. This translates into CASRVDVGHEQYF.

On this clone itself: The sample carries other DNA sequences with the same CDR3. The chain couples TRBV5-1 to TRBJ2-5; TRBD2 matches 8 bases. Germline assignment: CDR1 SGHRS and CDR2 YFSETQ. V gave up 1 base and J gave up 2 bases; unmatched junction bases: 1. The CDR3 covers 14 residues. This chain's CDR3 is CASSLSSGQETQYF. The CDR3 bases are TGCGCCAGCAGCTTGTCTAGCGGGCAAGAGACCCAGTACTTC.